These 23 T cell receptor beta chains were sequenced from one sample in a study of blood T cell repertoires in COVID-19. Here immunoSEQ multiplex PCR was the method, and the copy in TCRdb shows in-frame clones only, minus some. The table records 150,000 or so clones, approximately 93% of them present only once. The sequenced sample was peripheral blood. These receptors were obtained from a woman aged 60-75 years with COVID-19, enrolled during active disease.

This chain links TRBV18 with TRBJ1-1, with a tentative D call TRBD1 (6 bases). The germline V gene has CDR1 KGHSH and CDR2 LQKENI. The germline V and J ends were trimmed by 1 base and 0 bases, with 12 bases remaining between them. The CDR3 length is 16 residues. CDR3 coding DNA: TGTGCCAGCTCACCACAGGCGCAGGGGTTGAACACTGAAGCTTTCTTT. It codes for CASSPQAQGLNTEAFF.

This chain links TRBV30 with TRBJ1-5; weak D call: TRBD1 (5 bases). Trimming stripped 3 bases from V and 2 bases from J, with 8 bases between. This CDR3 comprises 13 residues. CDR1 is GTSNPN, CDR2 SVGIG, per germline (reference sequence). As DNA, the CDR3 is TGTGCCTGGAGCGGGGGGGGCAATCAGCCCCAGCATTTT. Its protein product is CAWSGGGNQPQHF.

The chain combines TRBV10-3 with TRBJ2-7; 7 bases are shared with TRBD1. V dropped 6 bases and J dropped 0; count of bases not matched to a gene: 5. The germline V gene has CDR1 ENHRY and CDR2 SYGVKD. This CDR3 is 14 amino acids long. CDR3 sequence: CAIRGQQDSYEQYF. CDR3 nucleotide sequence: TGTGCCATCAGGGGACAGCAGGACTCCTACGAGCAGTACTTC.

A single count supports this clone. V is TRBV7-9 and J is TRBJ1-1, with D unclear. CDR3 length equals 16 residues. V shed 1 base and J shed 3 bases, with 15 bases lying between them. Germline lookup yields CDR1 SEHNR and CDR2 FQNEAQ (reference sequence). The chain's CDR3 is CASSLGPATMDTEAFF. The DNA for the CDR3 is TGTGCCAGCAGCTTAGGGCCAGCTACTATGGACACTGAAGCTTTCTTT.

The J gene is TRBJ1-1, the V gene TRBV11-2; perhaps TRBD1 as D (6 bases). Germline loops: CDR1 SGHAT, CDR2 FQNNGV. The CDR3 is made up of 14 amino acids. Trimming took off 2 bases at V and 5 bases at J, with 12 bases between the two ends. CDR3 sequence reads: CASSLRGWRTEAFF. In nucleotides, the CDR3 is TGTGCCAGCAGCTTAAGGGGGTGGAGGACTGAAGCTTTCTTT.

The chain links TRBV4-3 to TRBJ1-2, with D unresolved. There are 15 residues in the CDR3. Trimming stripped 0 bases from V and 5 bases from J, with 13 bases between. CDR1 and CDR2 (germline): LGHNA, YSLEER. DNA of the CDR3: TGCGCCAGCAGCCAAGAACTTGGGCAGGTTTATGGCTACACCTTC. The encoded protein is CASSQELGQVYGYTF.

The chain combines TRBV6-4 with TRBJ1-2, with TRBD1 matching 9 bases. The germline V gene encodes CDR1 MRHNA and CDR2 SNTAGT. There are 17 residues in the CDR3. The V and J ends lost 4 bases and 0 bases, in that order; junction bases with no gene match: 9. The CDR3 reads CASSARQGGSPNYGYTF. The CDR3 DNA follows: TGTGCCAGCAGTGCCCGACAGGGGGGGTCGCCTAACTATGGCTACACCTTC.

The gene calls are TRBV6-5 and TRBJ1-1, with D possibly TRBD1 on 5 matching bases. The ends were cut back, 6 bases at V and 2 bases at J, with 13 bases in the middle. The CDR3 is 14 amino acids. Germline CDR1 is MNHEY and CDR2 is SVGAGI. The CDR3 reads CASRIYQGNTEAFF. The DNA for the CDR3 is TGTGCCAGCAGAATTTACCAGGGAAACACTGAAGCTTTCTTT.

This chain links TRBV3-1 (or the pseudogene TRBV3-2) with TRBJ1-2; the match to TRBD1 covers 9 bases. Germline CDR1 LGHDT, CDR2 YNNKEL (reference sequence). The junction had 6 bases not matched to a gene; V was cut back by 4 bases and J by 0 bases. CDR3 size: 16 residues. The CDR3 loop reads CASSPRDRAPNYGYTF. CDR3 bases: TGTGCCAGCAGCCCCCGGGACAGGGCGCCTAACTATGGCTACACCTTC.

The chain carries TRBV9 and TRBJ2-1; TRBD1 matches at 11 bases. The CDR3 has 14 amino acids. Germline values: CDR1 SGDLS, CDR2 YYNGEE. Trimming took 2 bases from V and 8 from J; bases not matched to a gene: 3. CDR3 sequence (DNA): TGTGCCAGCAGCGTGGGACAGGGGGTCGATGAGCAGTTCTTC. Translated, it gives CASSVGQGVDEQFF.

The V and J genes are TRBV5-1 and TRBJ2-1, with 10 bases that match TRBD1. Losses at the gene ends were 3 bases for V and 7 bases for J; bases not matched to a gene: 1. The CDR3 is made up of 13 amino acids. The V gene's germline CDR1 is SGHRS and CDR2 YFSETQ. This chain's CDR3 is CASSSGQGNEQFF. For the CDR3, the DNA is TGCGCCAGCAGCTCGGGACAGGGGAATGAGCAGTTCTTC.

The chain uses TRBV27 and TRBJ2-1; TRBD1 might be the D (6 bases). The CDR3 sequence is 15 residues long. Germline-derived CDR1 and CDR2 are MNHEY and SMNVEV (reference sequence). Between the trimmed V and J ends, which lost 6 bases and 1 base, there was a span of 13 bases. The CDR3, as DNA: TGTGCCAGCAGACGGACAGCGGATTCCTACAATGAGCAGTTCTTC. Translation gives CASRRTADSYNEQFF.

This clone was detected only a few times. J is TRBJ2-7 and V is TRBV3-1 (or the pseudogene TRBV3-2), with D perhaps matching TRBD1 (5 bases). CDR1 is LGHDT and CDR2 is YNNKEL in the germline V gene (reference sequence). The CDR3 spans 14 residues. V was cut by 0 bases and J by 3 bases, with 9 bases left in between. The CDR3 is CASSQDGANYEQYF. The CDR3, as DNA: TGTGCCAGCAGCCAAGATGGGGCCAACTACGAGCAGTACTTC.

The DNA for the CDR3 is TGCAGTGCTAGTCTGGACAGCTATCAAGAGACCCAGTACTTC. Protein sequence: CSASLDSYQETQYF. The V call is TRBV20-1, the J call TRBJ2-5, with a weak D call TRBD1 (6 bases). Germline CDR1 reads DFQATT; CDR2 reads SNEGSKA (reference sequence). The CDR3 length is 14 residues. Deletions cut 3 bases from V and 2 bases from J, with 13 bases between.

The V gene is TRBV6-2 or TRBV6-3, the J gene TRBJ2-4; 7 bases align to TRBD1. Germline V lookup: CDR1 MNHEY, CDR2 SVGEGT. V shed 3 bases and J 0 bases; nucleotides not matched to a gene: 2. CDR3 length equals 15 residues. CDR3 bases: TGTGCCAGCAGTTATAAGGGGGCAGCCAAAAACATTCAGTACTTC. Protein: CASSYKGAAKNIQYF.

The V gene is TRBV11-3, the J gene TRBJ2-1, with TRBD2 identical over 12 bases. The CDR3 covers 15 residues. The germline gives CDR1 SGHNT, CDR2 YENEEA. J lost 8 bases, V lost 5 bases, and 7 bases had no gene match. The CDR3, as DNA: TGTGCCAGCAGCAAAACTAGCGGGGGGCCGGATGAGCAGTTCTTC. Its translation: CASSKTSGGPDEQFF.

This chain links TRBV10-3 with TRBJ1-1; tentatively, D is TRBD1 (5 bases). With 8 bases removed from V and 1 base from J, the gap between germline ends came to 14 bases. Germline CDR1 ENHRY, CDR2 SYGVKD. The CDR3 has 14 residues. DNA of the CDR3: TGTGCCATCGGCGGGGCATCGCCGAACACTGAAGCTTTCTTT. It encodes CAIGGASPNTEAFF.

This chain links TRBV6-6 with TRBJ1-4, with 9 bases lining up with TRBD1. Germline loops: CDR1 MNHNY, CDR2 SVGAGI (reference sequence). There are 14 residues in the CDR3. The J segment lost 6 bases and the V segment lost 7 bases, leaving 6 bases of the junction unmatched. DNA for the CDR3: TGTGCCAGCATGCTCGGGACAGGGTATGAAAAACTGTTTTTT. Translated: CASMLGTGYEKLFF.

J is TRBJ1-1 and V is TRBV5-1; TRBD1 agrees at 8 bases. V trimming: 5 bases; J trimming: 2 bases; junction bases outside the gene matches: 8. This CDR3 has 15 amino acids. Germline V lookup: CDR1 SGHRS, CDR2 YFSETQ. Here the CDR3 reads CASSNRQGSNTEAFF. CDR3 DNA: TGCGCCAGCAGTAACCGACAGGGGAGTAACACTGAAGCTTTCTTT.

For the CDR3, the DNA is TGTGCCAGCAGCTACCACCGGGACAGGGCCTCTGGAAACACCATATATTTT. This gives the protein CASSYHRDRASGNTIYF. The rearrangement links TRBV5-8 to TRBJ1-3, with 9 nucleotides matching TRBD1. J was trimmed by 0 bases and V by 3 bases; bases with no gene match: 7. Per the germline V gene, CDR1 is SGHTS and CDR2 is YDEGEE. The CDR3 covers 17 residues.

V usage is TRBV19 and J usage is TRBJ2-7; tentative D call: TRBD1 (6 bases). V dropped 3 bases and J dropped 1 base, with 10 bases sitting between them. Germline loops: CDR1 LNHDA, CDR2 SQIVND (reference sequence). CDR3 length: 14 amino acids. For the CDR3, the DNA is TGTGCCAGTAGTATTGGGACACCATCCTACGAGCAGTACTTC. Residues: CASSIGTPSYEQYF. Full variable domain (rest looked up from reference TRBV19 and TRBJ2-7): DGGITQSPKYLFRKEGQNVTLSCEQNLNHDAMYWYRQDPGQGLRLIYYSQIVNDFQKGDIAEGYSVSREKKESFPLTVTSAQKNPTAFYLCASSIGTPSYEQYFGPGTRLTVT.

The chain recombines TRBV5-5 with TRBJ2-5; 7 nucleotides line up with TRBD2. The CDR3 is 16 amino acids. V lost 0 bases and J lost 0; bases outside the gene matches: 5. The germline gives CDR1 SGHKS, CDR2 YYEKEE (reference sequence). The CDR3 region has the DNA TGTGCCAGCAGCTTGGAAACAGCGGGGTACCAAGAGACCCAGTACTTC. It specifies CASSLETAGYQETQYF.

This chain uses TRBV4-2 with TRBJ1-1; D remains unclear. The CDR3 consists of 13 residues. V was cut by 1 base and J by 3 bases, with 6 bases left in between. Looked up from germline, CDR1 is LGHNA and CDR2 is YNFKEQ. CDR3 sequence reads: CASSQAGDTEAFF. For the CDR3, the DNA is TGTGCCAGCAGCCAAGCCGGGGACACTGAAGCTTTCTTT.